Here is one T cell receptor (beta chain) with its context. No antigen is known for it. This sample was taken from a study of cytomegalovirus exposure and HLA in healthy donors. Findings of the study overall: The authors enumerated roughly 180 TCR beta chains as linked to cytomegalovirus.

From the roughly 120-subject validation cohort, which was separate from the roughly 710-subject first cohort, the donors were drawn. Assay used: immunoSEQ multiplex PCR; TCRdb lists only in-frame clones, some missing. The sample lists 160,000 or so clones, about 83% occurring once. This TCR was sampled from a woman aged 25 to 39 in good health and CMV-seronegative. Material for sequencing was PBMCs.

The CDR3 here is CASSPQTGYEQYF. The DNA of the CDR3 is TGTGCCAGCAGCCCACAAACGGGCTACGAGCAGTACTTC. V gene TRBV9 combines with J gene TRBJ2-7; D ambiguous. V was clipped by 4 bases and J by 3 bases, with 11 bases between them. The CDR3 extends over 13 amino acids. Germline assignment: CDR1 SGDLS and CDR2 YYNGEE.